A selection of T cell receptor beta chains follows, all from one sample in a study of Graves' ophthalmopathy and Graves' hyperthyroidism. Each CDR3 protein gets one entry after TCRdb re-called the multiplex PCR reads with MiXCR. This repertoire shows hundreds of thousands of distinct CDR3 sequences, 20% to 25% found once; its top ten account for approximately 6.9%. Sequencing was carried out using peripheral blood. The receptors come from a young woman with stable Graves' hyperthyroidism. Some clones in this sample may be carry-over from other donors' samples. The CDR3 runs from the conserved cysteine through the conserved F or W. The order of the fields is V gene, D gene, clone size, J gene, CDR3 protein, CDR3 DNA. A D gene is named only where the DNA matches it firmly. For some rows the clone size is stated as once, few or many, or as a class when expanded; others skip it.

v_gene: TRBV5-1
d_gene: NA
abundance: few
j_gene: TRBJ2-7
CDR3aa: CASSLEDSYEQCF
CDR3nt: TGCGCCAGCAGCTTGGAAGACTCCTACGAGCAGTGCTTC

v_gene: TRBV29-1
d_gene: TRBD1
abundance: many
j_gene: TRBJ2-7
CDR3aa: CSVDWTGGYEQYF
CDR3nt: TGCAGCGTTGACTGGACAGGGGGATACGAGCAGTACTTC

v_gene: TRBV5-1
d_gene: NA
abundance: many
j_gene: TRBJ1-1
CDR3aa: CASSPGGRTQGGEAFF
CDR3nt: TGCGCCAGCAGCCCCGGGGGGCGGACTCAGGGAGGTGAAGCTTTCTTT

v_gene: TRBV12-3/TRBV12-4
d_gene: TRBD1
abundance: many
j_gene: TRBJ1-2
CDR3aa: CASSFAGQFYGYTF
CDR3nt: TGTGCCAGCAGTTTTGCGGGACAGTTCTATGGCTACACCTTC

v_gene: TRBV6-5
d_gene: NA
abundance: many
j_gene: TRBJ1-5
CDR3aa: CASSYSIRGNYNRPQHF
CDR3nt: TGTGCCAGCAGTTACTCGATTAGAGGCAATTACAATCGGCCCCAGCATTTT

v_gene: TRBV12-3/TRBV12-4
d_gene: TRBD2
abundance: NA
j_gene: TRBJ2-5
CDR3aa: CASRTRLAGQETQYF
CDR3nt: TGTGCCAGCAGAACACGACTAGCGGGGCAAGAGACCCAGTACTTC

v_gene: TRBV19
d_gene: NA
abundance: many
j_gene: TRBJ2-2
CDR3aa: CASSIGRGPRTGELFF
CDR3nt: TGTGCCAGTAGTATAGGCCGGGGGCCGCGCACCGGGGAGCTGTTTTTT

v_gene: TRBV19
d_gene: TRBD1
abundance: many
j_gene: TRBJ1-5
CDR3aa: CASSTHGQGAGQPQHF
CDR3nt: TGTGCCAGTAGTACCCACGGACAGGGGGCTGGTCAGCCCCAGCATTTT

v_gene: TRBV6-2/TRBV6-3
d_gene: NA
abundance: many
j_gene: TRBJ2-5
CDR3aa: CASSYSWGRETQYF
CDR3nt: TGTGCCAGCAGTTACTCCTGGGGGCGAGAGACCCAGTACTTC

v_gene: TRBV6-5
d_gene: NA
abundance: many
j_gene: TRBJ2-7
CDR3aa: CASSSLSRGTYEQYF
CDR3nt: TGTGCCAGCAGCTCCCTTTCCAGGGGAACCTACGAGCAGTACTTC

v_gene: TRBV6-5
d_gene: TRBD1
abundance: many
j_gene: TRBJ2-5
CDR3aa: CASSYGTGDMETQYF
CDR3nt: TGTGCCAGCAGTTACGGGACAGGGGACATGGAGACCCAGTACTTC

v_gene: TRBV19
d_gene: TRBD1
abundance: many
j_gene: TRBJ1-2
CDR3aa: CASSPRGRFDYGYTF
CDR3nt: TGTGCCAGTAGTCCTAGGGGGCGCTTCGACTATGGCTACACCTTC

v_gene: TRBV13
d_gene: NA
abundance: many
j_gene: TRBJ2-7
CDR3aa: CASSWGTGYEQYF
CDR3nt: TGTGCCAGCAGTTGGGGAACCGGCTACGAGCAGTACTTC

v_gene: TRBV28
d_gene: NA
abundance: few
j_gene: TRBJ1-1
CDR3aa: CASSPAADSSYWAFF
CDR3nt: TGTGCCAGCAGTCCAGCTGCCGACAGTTCCTATTGGGCTTTCTTT

v_gene: TRBV2
d_gene: NA
abundance: NA
j_gene: TRBJ1-5
CDR3aa: CASKRMGNQPQHF
CDR3nt: TGTGCCAGCAAAAGAATGGGCAATCAGCCCCAGCATTTT

v_gene: TRBV20-1
d_gene: NA
abundance: NA
j_gene: TRBJ2-2
CDR3aa: CSARAHDSWAGELFF
CDR3nt: TGCAGTGCTAGAGCCCACGACTCCTGGGCCGGGGAGCTGTTTTTT

v_gene: TRBV13
d_gene: TRBD1
abundance: few
j_gene: TRBJ2-7
CDR3aa: CASSLSVQGAGEQYF
CDR3nt: TGTGCCAGCAGCTTAAGTGTTCAGGGGGCAGGGGAGCAGTACTTC

v_gene: TRBV20-1
d_gene: TRBD2
abundance: many
j_gene: TRBJ2-7
CDR3aa: CSAEAAEAGSEQYF
CDR3nt: TGCAGTGCCGAGGCGGCCGAAGCGGGATCCGAGCAGTACTTC

v_gene: TRBV27
d_gene: TRBD1
abundance: many
j_gene: TRBJ1-1
CDR3aa: CASSLKDRASEAFF
CDR3nt: TGTGCCAGCAGTTTAAAGGACAGGGCTTCTGAAGCTTTCTTT

v_gene: TRBV6-1
d_gene: TRBD1
abundance: NA
j_gene: TRBJ1-5
CDR3aa: CASSDVAQGNQPQHF
CDR3nt: TGTGCCAGCAGTGACGTTGCACAGGGGAATCAGCCCCAGCATTTT

v_gene: TRBV25-1
d_gene: NA
abundance: many
j_gene: TRBJ1-2
CDR3aa: CASRETGFFYGYTF
CDR3nt: TGTGCCAGCAGAGAGACAGGTTTTTTCTATGGCTACACCTTC

v_gene: TRBV6-1
d_gene: NA
abundance: few
j_gene: TRBJ1-1
CDR3aa: CASRFSIGLANTEAFF
CDR3nt: TGTGCCAGCAGATTTAGCATTGGTCTGGCGAACACTGAAGCTTTCTTT

v_gene: TRBV11-2
d_gene: TRBD1
abundance: NA
j_gene: TRBJ1-5
CDR3aa: CASSLGGQGSNQPQHF
CDR3nt: TGTGCCAGCAGCTTGGGGGGACAGGGTAGCAATCAGCCCCAACATTTT

v_gene: TRBV29-1
d_gene: TRBD1
abundance: few
j_gene: TRBJ2-3
CDR3aa: CSVGRDSISTDTQYF
CDR3nt: TGCAGCGTCGGAAGGGACAGCATTAGCACAGATACGCAGTATTTT

v_gene: TRBV12-3/TRBV12-4
d_gene: NA
abundance: NA
j_gene: TRBJ2-6
CDR3aa: CASSPDRFTYGANVLTF
CDR3nt: TGTGCCAGCAGCCCAGACAGGTTTACGTACGGGGCCAACGTCCTGACTTTC

v_gene: TRBV9
d_gene: NA
abundance: many
j_gene: TRBJ2-5
CDR3aa: CASSVAPVVGGQETQYF
CDR3nt: TGTGCCAGCAGCGTAGCCCCCGTGGTGGGGGGGCAGGAGACCCAGTACTTC

v_gene: TRBV6-1
d_gene: NA
abundance: many
j_gene: TRBJ1-2
CDR3aa: CASSEDTLAKGDYGYTF
CDR3nt: TGTGCCAGCAGTGAAGATACCCTCGCGAAGGGGGACTATGGCTACACCTTC

v_gene: TRBV27
d_gene: TRBD2
abundance: many
j_gene: TRBJ2-5
CDR3aa: CASSFAGGQETQYF
CDR3nt: TGTGCCAGCAGTTTCGCGGGGGGGCAAGAGACCCAGTACTTC

v_gene: TRBV27
d_gene: NA
abundance: NA
j_gene: TRBJ1-5
CDR3aa: CASSPQGMGSNQPQHF
CDR3nt: TGTGCCAGCAGTCCCCAAGGAATGGGGAGCAATCAGCCCCAGCATTTT

v_gene: TRBV6-2/TRBV6-3
d_gene: TRBD1
abundance: NA
j_gene: TRBJ2-7
CDR3aa: CASRPGQRPKAVDF
CDR3nt: TGTGCCAGCAGACCGGGACAGCGACCTAAGGCAGTTGACTTC

v_gene: TRBV6-4
d_gene: TRBD1
abundance: many
j_gene: TRBJ1-2
CDR3aa: CASRDRQGTSRGYGYTF
CDR3nt: TGTGCCAGCAGGGACCGACAGGGGACGTCACGAGGCTATGGCTACACCTTC

v_gene: TRBV28
d_gene: TRBD2
abundance: NA
j_gene: TRBJ2-5
CDR3aa: CASSSGGGQETQYF
CDR3nt: TGTGCCAGCAGTTCGGGAGGAGGACAAGAGACCCAGTACTTC

v_gene: TRBV20-1
d_gene: TRBD2
abundance: many
j_gene: TRBJ2-5
CDR3aa: CSARDGLAGEETQYF
CDR3nt: TGCAGTGCTAGAGATGGACTAGCGGGGGAGGAGACCCAGTACTTC

v_gene: TRBV6-1
d_gene: NA
abundance: many
j_gene: TRBJ1-2
CDR3aa: CASSEEAGVGYTF
CDR3nt: TGTGCCAGCAGTGAAGAAGCAGGGGTAGGCTACACCTTC

v_gene: TRBV12-3/TRBV12-4
d_gene: TRBD2
abundance: many
j_gene: TRBJ2-7
CDR3aa: CASSFGGGAYEQYF
CDR3nt: TGTGCCAGCAGTTTCGGCGGGGGGGCTTACGAGCAGTACTTC

v_gene: TRBV6-4
d_gene: NA
abundance: many
j_gene: TRBJ2-7
CDR3aa: CASSDPLGVLPRPAFYEQYF
CDR3nt: TGTGCCAGCAGTGACCCACTAGGGGTTTTACCGCGCCCTGCCTTCTACGAGCAGTACTTC

v_gene: TRBV10-3
d_gene: NA
abundance: many
j_gene: TRBJ2-5
CDR3aa: CASREDREETQYF
CDR3nt: TGTGCCAGCCGGGAGGACAGGGAAGAGACCCAGTACTTC

v_gene: TRBV29-1
d_gene: NA
abundance: few
j_gene: TRBJ1-2
CDR3aa: CSVVGQTSGYGYTF
CDR3nt: TGCAGCGTTGTTGGTCAGACCTCGGGCTATGGCTACACCTTC

v_gene: TRBV28
d_gene: TRBD2
abundance: few
j_gene: TRBJ2-2
CDR3aa: CASSHPGDLLAGENTGELFF
CDR3nt: TGTGCCAGCAGCCACCCCGGCGACTTACTAGCGGGGGAGAACACCGGGGAGCTGTTTTTT

v_gene: TRBV20-1
d_gene: TRBD1
abundance: many
j_gene: TRBJ2-5
CDR3aa: CSAREGQGRQETQYF
CDR3nt: TGCAGTGCTAGAGAGGGACAGGGGAGACAAGAGACCCAGTACTTC

v_gene: TRBV10-3
d_gene: NA
abundance: many
j_gene: TRBJ2-5
CDR3aa: CAISDSRETQYF
CDR3nt: TGTGCCATCAGTGATAGCCGAGAGACCCAGTACTTC

v_gene: TRBV13
d_gene: TRBD2
abundance: few
j_gene: TRBJ2-1
CDR3aa: CASSSRTSGGALYEQFF
CDR3nt: TGTGCCAGCAGCAGTAGGACTAGCGGGGGGGCATTGTATGAGCAGTTCTTC

v_gene: TRBV9
d_gene: NA
abundance: many
j_gene: TRBJ1-1
CDR3aa: CASSASEGMNTEAFF
CDR3nt: TGTGCCAGCAGCGCCTCGGAGGGGATGAACACTGAAGCTTTCTTT

v_gene: TRBV27
d_gene: TRBD2
abundance: many
j_gene: TRBJ2-2
CDR3aa: CASSVLAGAGGELFF
CDR3nt: TGTGCCAGCAGTGTCCTAGCGGGAGCGGGCGGGGAGCTGTTTTTT

v_gene: TRBV6-1
d_gene: NA
abundance: many
j_gene: TRBJ2-7
CDR3aa: CASSALTGMYEQYF
CDR3nt: TGTGCCAGCAGTGCCCTGACAGGAATGTACGAGCAGTACTTC

v_gene: TRBV7-6
d_gene: NA
abundance: many
j_gene: TRBJ1-1
CDR3aa: CASSLDQQGEAFF
CDR3nt: TGTGCCAGCAGCTTAGACCAACAGGGTGAAGCTTTCTTT

v_gene: TRBV6-1
d_gene: NA
abundance: many
j_gene: TRBJ1-6
CDR3aa: CASAQVSPLHF
CDR3nt: TGTGCCAGCGCACAAGTTTCCCCCCTCCACTTT

v_gene: TRBV4-1
d_gene: NA
abundance: NA
j_gene: TRBJ1-5
CDR3aa: CASSQARWDTYNQPQHF
CDR3nt: TGCGCCAGCAGCCAAGCAAGGTGGGACACCTACAATCAGCCCCAGCATTTT

v_gene: TRBV15
d_gene: TRBD1
abundance: many
j_gene: TRBJ2-7
CDR3aa: CATSSPDRGREQYF
CDR3nt: TGTGCCACCAGCAGCCCGGACAGGGGGCGCGAGCAGTACTTC

v_gene: TRBV6-1
d_gene: TRBD2
abundance: many
j_gene: TRBJ2-7
CDR3aa: CASISSGSIIYEQYF
CDR3nt: TGTGCCAGCATCAGTAGCGGGAGCATTATCTACGAGCAGTACTTC

v_gene: TRBV4-2
d_gene: TRBD2
abundance: few
j_gene: TRBJ2-7
CDR3aa: CASSQPPTSGGSYEQYF
CDR3nt: TGTGCCAGCAGCCAGCCTCCAACTAGCGGGGGGTCCTACGAGCAGTACTTC